This T cell receptor beta chain was sequenced for a study of OX40 agonist ivuxolimab in advanced cancers. Across the study: Patients with prior anti-PD-1, anti-PD-L1 or anti-CTLA-4 therapy were eligible; about 40% had some.

Trimming pared 5 bases from V and 0 bases from J, leaving 13 bases between. The CDR3 is 16 residues long. CDR1 and CDR2 from the germline V gene are SEHNR and FQNEAQ (reference sequence). Produced via immunoSEQ multiplex PCR; TCRdb's table is partial and in-frame only. The sample has 13,000 or so clones, over 60% seen once. Patients with a history of autoimmune disease or on systemic immunosuppression were excluded. Collection of blood occurred at baseline, at cycle 4 day 1, and at cycle 7 day 1. The starting material was CD4+ or CD8+ T cells sorted from blood, obtained in a trial of the OX40 agonist ivuxolimab. This receptor was identified in an adult with an advanced solid tumor such as melanoma, head and neck, liver or kidney cancer. The chain recombines TRBV7-9 with TRBJ2-2; D is undetermined. Written as DNA, the CDR3 is TGTGCCAGCAGCCCGGAAATGAAGCCGAACACCGGGGAGCTGTTTTTT. This translates into CASSPEMKPNTGELFF.